A single sample is the source of the 3 T cell receptor beta chains below, sequenced in a study of neoadjuvant anti-PD-1 for oral cavity cancer. Time point denoted: after neoadjuvant nivolumab, at surgical resection. Generated by immunoSEQ multiplex PCR, the TCRdb table keeps only in-frame clones and is missing some. The sample shows thousands of clones, over 70% of them seen only once. The material was PBMCs, obtained after nivolumab (anti-PD-1) treatment. The receptors originated from a person aged 35-79 years with oral cavity squamous cell carcinoma.

This clone was found once. The chain joins TRBV7-3 to TRBJ2-2, with D unclear. V shed 2 bases and J shed 7 bases, with 11 bases lying between them. CDR3 size: 14 residues. Germline loops: CDR1 SGHTA, CDR2 FQGTGA. CDR3 bases: TGTGCCAGCAGCTTACGCGTCCAAAACGGGGAGCTGTTTTTT. It yields the protein CASSLRVQNGELFF.

The rearrangement joins TRBV25-1 to TRBJ2-2; D might be TRBD1 (6 bases). Germline CDR1 is MGHDK and CDR2 is SYGVNS. The V end lost 5 bases, the J end lost 0 bases, and 10 bases lay between the germline ends. This CDR3 region has 15 residues. The CDR3 loop is CASSRTASNTGELFF. The CDR3 DNA sequence: TGTGCCAGCAGTAGGACAGCCTCGAACACCGGGGAGCTGTTTTTT.

The chain couples TRBV7-2 to TRBJ1-2; 8 nucleotides agree with TRBD1. The CDR3 is made up of 14 amino acids. CDR1 is SGHTA and CDR2 is FQGNSA in the germline V gene. Trimming removed 4 bases from V and 3 bases from J; junction bases left unmatched: 4. The CDR3 reads CASSSGTGDYGYTF. The CDR3 DNA sequence: TGTGCCAGCAGCTCAGGGACAGGAGACTATGGCTACACCTTC.